The 13 T cell receptor beta chains given below trace back to one sample, sequenced in a study of blood T cell repertoires in COVID-19. Produced via immunoSEQ multiplex PCR; TCRdb's table is partial and in-frame only. The sample records approximately 230,000 clones, nearly 90% being singletons. Sequencing was carried out using peripheral blood. These receptors all come from a woman between 35 and 50 years old who had recovered from COVID-19.

The V gene is TRBV2, the J gene TRBJ1-6, with no clear D. The germline V gene encodes CDR1 SNHLY and CDR2 FYNNEI. There are 16 residues in the CDR3. Trimming cost V 7 bases and J 5 bases, with 18 bases left between them. CDR3 DNA sequence: TGTGCCAGCATTGGAGGCGGGCTGTACGATAATTCACCCCTCCACTTT. Translation gives CASIGGGLYDNSPLHF.

The CDR3 DNA reads TGTGCCAGCTCACGAGAAAACAGGGGAGTCAATACTGATGGCTACACCTTC. Protein product: CASSRENRGVNTDGYTF. The chain combines TRBV18 with TRBJ1-2; 7 bases align to TRBD1. The germline gives CDR1 KGHSH, CDR2 LQKENI. V lost 4 bases and J lost 6; bases outside the gene matches: 17. The CDR3 has 17 residues. The full variable domain, in which reference TRBV18 and TRBJ1-2 provide the parts outside the CDR3, is NAGVMQNPRHLVRRRGQEARLRCSPMKGHSHVYWYRQLPEEGLKFMVYLQKENIIDESGMPKERFSAEFPKEGPSILRIQQVVRGDSAAYFCASSRENRGVNTDGYTFGSGTRLTVV.

The chain couples TRBV6-5 to TRBJ1-4; no clear D gene. The CDR3 runs 14 residues. Germline lookup yields CDR1 MNHEY and CDR2 SVGAGI. Trimming cost V 6 bases and J 5 bases, with 13 bases left between them. The CDR3 nucleotides read TGTGCCAGCAGAAACAGCCTCCTAAATGAAAAACTGTTTTTT. This gives the protein CASRNSLLNEKLFF.

The chain uses TRBV7-6 and TRBJ2-2; TRBD1 agrees at 10 bases. CDR1 and CDR2 from the germline V gene are SGHVS and FNYEAQ. Trimming took 5 bases from V and 6 from J; bases not matched to a gene: 9. The CDR3 contains 16 residues. CDR3 loop: CASSPRQGAEAGELFF. CDR3 in DNA: TGTGCCAGCAGCCCTCGACAGGGGGCGGAGGCCGGGGAGCTGTTTTTT.

In its sample, this clone was seen once. This sequence joins TRBV7-9 and TRBJ2-2, with TRBD1 as a possible D gene (6 bases). CDR1 SEHNR and CDR2 FQNEAQ come from the germline V gene (reference sequence). Trimming left V 5 bases short and J 4 bases short, with 14 bases between. CDR3 length equals 15 residues. CDR3 DNA: TGTGCCAGCAGCCAATCCGGGACACCCACCGGGGAGCTGTTTTTT. Protein: CASSQSGTPTGELFF.

V gene TRBV15 combines with J gene TRBJ1-5, with D maybe TRBD1 (5 bases). CDR1 and CDR2 (germline): LNHNV, YYDKDF (reference sequence). V lost 4 bases and J 4 bases, leaving 14 bases between the germline ends. The length of the CDR3 is 15 residues. The CDR3 is CATSTDPPGNQPQHF. DNA for the CDR3: TGTGCCACCAGCACCGACCCACCAGGGAATCAGCCCCAGCATTTT.

The chain has TRBV3-1 (or the pseudogene TRBV3-2) and TRBJ2-1; D perhaps matches TRBD2 (5 bases). The germline V and J ends were trimmed by 2 bases and 12 bases, with 11 bases remaining between them. The CDR3 runs to 12 residues. Germline CDR1 LGHDT, CDR2 YNNKEL (reference sequence). The CDR3 bases are TGTGCCAGCAGCCAAATTGGGAGTTGGCAGTTCTTC. Amino acids: CASSQIGSWQFF.

CDR3 protein: CASSVGQGWETQYF. CDR3 DNA sequence: TGTGCCAGCAGCGTGGGACAGGGCTGGGAGACCCAGTACTTC. The rearrangement links TRBV9 to TRBJ2-5, with 9 bases aligning to TRBD1. CDR3 length equals 14 residues. The trim removed 2 bases at V and 5 bases at J, leaving 4 bases unmatched. CDR1 and CDR2 (germline): SGDLS, YYNGEE. Full variable domain (outside the CDR3, taken from reference TRBV9 and TRBJ2-5): DSGVTQTPKHLITATGQRVTLRCSPRSGDLSVYWYQQSLDQGLQFLIQYYNGEERAKGNILERFSAQQFPDLHSELNLSSLELGDSALYFCASSVGQGWETQYFGPGTRLLVL.

The chain employs TRBV19 and TRBJ2-3, with 9 bases that match TRBD1. In germline, CDR1 is LNHDA, CDR2 SQIVND (reference sequence). The CDR3 extends over 15 amino acids. V shed 3 bases, J shed 3 bases, and the junction held 4 bases outside the gene matches. The CDR3 here is CASSMWGQGTDTQYF. The CDR3 DNA sequence: TGTGCCAGTAGTATGTGGGGACAGGGAACAGATACGCAGTATTTT.

The count of this clone is one. The genes are TRBV5-4 and TRBJ1-2, with a tentative D call TRBD1 (5 bases). Germline V CDR1 and CDR2: SGHNT, YYREEE (reference sequence). V lost 1 base and J 2 bases, leaving 9 bases between the germline ends. The CDR3 has 14 amino acids. CDR3 coding DNA: TGTGCCAGCAGCTTGACAGGTCGGAACTATGGCTACACCTTC. It specifies CASSLTGRNYGYTF.

V usage is TRBV28 and J usage is TRBJ2-5; 8 nucleotides agree with TRBD2. Trimming took 6 bases from V and 5 from J; bases not matched to a gene: 14. Germline V gene sequence: CDR1 MDHEN, CDR2 SYDVKM. The CDR3 has 16 residues. CDR3 loop: CASSSRSGLARETQYF. The CDR3 DNA reads TGTGCCAGCAGCTCACGATCCGGACTAGCCAGGGAGACCCAGTACTTC.

The chain recombines TRBV6-5 with TRBJ1-6; 7 bases are a match to TRBD1. Germline trimming cut 6 bases from V and 4 bases from J; bases unmatched to any gene: 6. CDR1 and CDR2 from the germline V gene are MNHEY and SVGAGI. The CDR3 totals 15 residues. The CDR3 region is CASREMGQYNSPLHF. The CDR3 nucleotides read TGTGCCAGCAGGGAGATGGGACAGTATAATTCACCCCTCCACTTT.

This chain joins TRBV15 and TRBJ2-1; 7 nucleotides match TRBD2. The V gene's germline CDR1 is LNHNV and CDR2 YYDKDF (reference sequence). J lost 7 bases, V lost 6 bases, and 12 bases had no gene match. CDR3 length equals 15 residues. The CDR3 coding sequence is TGTGCCACCAGTATTCACGTGACTAGCAGTAATGAGCAGTTCTTC. Amino acids: CATSIHVTSSNEQFF. Drawing the rest from reference TRBV15 and TRBJ2-1, the complete variable domain is DAMVIQNPRYQVTQFGKPVTLSCSQTLNHNVMYWYQQKSSQAPKLLFHYYDKDFNNEADTPDNFQSRRPNTSFCFLDIRSPGLGDTAMYLCATSIHVTSSNEQFFGPGTRLTVL.